This T cell receptor (beta chain) was sequenced in a study of blood T cell repertoires in COVID-19. Trimming removed 2 bases from V and 0 bases from J; junction bases left unmatched: 10. Germline V gives CDR1 SEHNR, CDR2 FQNEAQ (reference sequence). The CDR3 covers 18 residues. Produced via immunoSEQ multiplex PCR; TCRdb's table is partial and in-frame only. The table includes under 200,000 clones, around 80% detected once. The chain recombines TRBV7-9 with TRBJ2-5; 9 positions match TRBD2. The sequence came from a woman older than 75 with active or convalescent COVID-19. Material: peripheral blood. The CDR3 DNA reads as TGTGCCAGCAGCTTAAGCCTCAGCGGGGGGAAATACCAAGAGACCCAGTACTTC. Translated, it gives CASSLSLSGGKYQETQYF.